This T cell receptor (beta chain) was obtained from a study of CD8 T cells in Susac syndrome. Across the whole study: Patients with Susac syndrome were therapy-naive, taking corticosteroids, with some also receiving intravenous immunoglobulin, or taking intravenous immunoglobulin alone at the time their blood was drawn.

TEMRA cells were enriched by FACS, while CD8+ and CD4+ T cells were obtained through a negative isolation that was performed magnetically. Random-hexamer reverse transcription was applied to about 0.45 to 1 ug RNA. Coverage of TCR beta CDR3 amplification by immunoSEQ multiplex PCR extended to 54 Vbeta and 13 Jbeta. Each CDR3 protein gets one entry after TCRdb re-called the immunoSEQ multiplex PCR reads with MiXCR. The table lists some 200,000 distinct CDR3 sequences, roughly 95% of them singletons. The V segment lost 0 bases and the J segment 1 base; nucleotides outside the gene matches: 4. CDR1 and CDR2 (germline): MNHEY, SVGAGI. This CDR3 contains 16 residues.

This sequence was found in a human donor with Susac syndrome. Sequenced material: CD4+ T cells from PBMCs. V gene TRBV6-5 combines with J gene TRBJ2-7; 9 bases line up with TRBD2. This CDR3 is CASSYSMSGGSYEQYF. The CDR3 bases are TGTGCCAGCAGTTACTCGATGAGCGGGGGGTCCTACGAGCAGTACTTC.